These 4 T cell receptor beta chains originate from one sample sequenced in a study of OX40 agonist ivuxolimab in advanced cancers. The protocol was immunoSEQ multiplex PCR, while the TCRdb copy is restricted to in-frame clones and leaves out a portion. The sample includes around 60,000 clones, 91% of them seen just once. Specimen: CD4+ or CD8+ T cells sorted from blood, collected in a trial of the OX40 agonist ivuxolimab. These receptor sequences come from an adult with an advanced solid tumor such as melanoma, head and neck, liver or kidney cancer.

This chain links TRBV28 with TRBJ1-2, with D possibly TRBD1 on 5 matching bases. The CDR3 loop spans 15 amino acids. Germline V lookup: CDR1 MDHEN, CDR2 SYDVKM. The V and J ends lost 9 bases and 0 bases respectively, with 17 bases between them. The CDR3 DNA reads as TGTGCCAGTACGGACTGGGACGTTACTAACTATGGCTACACCTTC. Translated, it gives CASTDWDVTNYGYTF.

Here the CDR3 DNA reads TGTGCCAGCAGTTTATGGTCCCAGGGACAAGAGACCCAGTACTTC. It specifies CASSLWSQGQETQYF. The chain joins TRBV28 to TRBJ2-5, with a tentative D call TRBD1 (5 bases). The CDR3 is made up of 15 amino acids. V lost 0 bases and J lost 2, with 10 bases in between. In germline, CDR1 is MDHEN, CDR2 SYDVKM.

V gene TRBV19 combines with J gene TRBJ1-1; D possibly corresponds to TRBD1 (5 bases). CDR3 length equals 14 residues. Germline V gene sequence: CDR1 LNHDA, CDR2 SQIVND (reference sequence). V lost 5 bases, J lost 1 base, and 11 bases lay in between. Written as DNA, the CDR3 is TGTGCCAGTAGTTCATTTGGGGGGAACACTGAAGCTTTCTTT. This gives the protein CASSSFGGNTEAFF. Full variable domain (outside the CDR3, taken from reference TRBV19 and TRBJ1-1): DGGITQSPKYLFRKEGQNVTLSCEQNLNHDAMYWYRQDPGQGLRLIYYSQIVNDFQKGDIAEGYSVSREKKESFPLTVTSAQKNPTAFYLCASSSFGGNTEAFFGQGTRLTVV.

V usage is TRBV28 and J usage is TRBJ1-5; perhaps TRBD1 as D (6 bases). V dropped 5 bases and J dropped 3 bases, with 14 bases sitting between them. The CDR3 loop spans 15 amino acids. CDR1 is MDHEN and CDR2 is SYDVKM in the germline V gene. The CDR3 loop is CASSLPGGDNQPQHF. CDR3 nucleotides: TGTGCCAGCAGTCTCCCGGGGGGCGACAATCAGCCCCAGCATTTT.